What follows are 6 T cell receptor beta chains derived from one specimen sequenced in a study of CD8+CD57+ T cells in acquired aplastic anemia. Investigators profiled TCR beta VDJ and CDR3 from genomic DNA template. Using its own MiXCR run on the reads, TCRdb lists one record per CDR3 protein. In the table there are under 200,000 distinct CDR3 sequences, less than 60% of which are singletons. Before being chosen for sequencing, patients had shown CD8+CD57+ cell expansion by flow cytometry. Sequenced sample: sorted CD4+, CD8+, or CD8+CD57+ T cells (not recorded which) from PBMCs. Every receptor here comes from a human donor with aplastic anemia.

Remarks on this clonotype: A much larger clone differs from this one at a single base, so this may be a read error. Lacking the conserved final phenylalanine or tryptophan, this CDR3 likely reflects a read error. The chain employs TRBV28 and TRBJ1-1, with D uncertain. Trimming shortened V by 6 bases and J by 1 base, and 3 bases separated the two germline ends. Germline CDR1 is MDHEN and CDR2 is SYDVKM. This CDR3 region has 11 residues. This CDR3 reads CASRTNTEAFV. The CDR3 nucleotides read TGTGCCAGCAGGACGAACACTGAAGCTTTCGTT.

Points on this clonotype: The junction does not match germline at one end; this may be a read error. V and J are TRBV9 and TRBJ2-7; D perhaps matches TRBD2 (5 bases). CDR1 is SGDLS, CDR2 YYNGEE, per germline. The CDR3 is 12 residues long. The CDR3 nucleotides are TGTGCCAGCAGCCGGGGAGATACTGTTCTGGACTTC. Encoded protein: CASSRGDTVLDF.

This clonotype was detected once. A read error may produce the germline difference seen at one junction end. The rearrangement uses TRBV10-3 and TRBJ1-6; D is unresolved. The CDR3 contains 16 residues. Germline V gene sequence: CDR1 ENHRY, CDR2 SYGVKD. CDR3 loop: CAISDQFSSYNPPLHF. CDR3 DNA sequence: TGTGCCATCAGTGACCAGTTTAGCTCCTATAATCCACCCCTCCACTTT.

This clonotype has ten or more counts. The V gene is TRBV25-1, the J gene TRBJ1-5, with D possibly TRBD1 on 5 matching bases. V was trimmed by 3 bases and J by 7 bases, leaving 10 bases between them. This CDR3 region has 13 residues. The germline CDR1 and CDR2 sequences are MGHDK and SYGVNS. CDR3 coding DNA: TGTGCCAGCAGTGACAGGGATGGACAGCCCCAGCATTTT. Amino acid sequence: CASSDRDGQPQHF.

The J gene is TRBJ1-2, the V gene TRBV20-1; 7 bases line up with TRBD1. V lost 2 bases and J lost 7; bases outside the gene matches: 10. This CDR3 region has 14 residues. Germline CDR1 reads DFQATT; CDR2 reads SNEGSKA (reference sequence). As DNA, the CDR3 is TGCAGTGCTAGACATGACTACAGGGGAGGTGGCTACACCTTC. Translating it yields CSARHDYRGGGYTF.

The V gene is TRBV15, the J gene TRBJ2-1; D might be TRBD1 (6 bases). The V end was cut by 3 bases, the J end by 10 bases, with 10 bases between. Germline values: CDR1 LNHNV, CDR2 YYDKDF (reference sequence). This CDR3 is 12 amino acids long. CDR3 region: CATSSRGYEQFF. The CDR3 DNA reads TGTGCCACCAGCAGCAGGGGCTACGAGCAGTTCTTC.